One sample yielded the 32 T cell receptor beta chains listed below, sequenced in a study of lymphopenia after photon versus proton radiotherapy. The method was immunoSEQ multiplex PCR; TCRdb's version includes in-frame clones alone and lacks a portion of them. The table lists roughly 4,800 clones, 88% of them singletons, with about a sixth in the top ten. Sequenced here: peripheral blood, sampled from a patient treated with photon-based radiotherapy. The receptors were gathered from a man in his thirties or forties with gastric cancer.

The gene calls are TRBV23-1 and TRBJ2-7; TRBD2 matches 11 bases. TRBV23-1 counts as an open reading frame of uncertain function. The CDR3 runs to 15 residues. The V and J ends lost 1 base and 6 bases, in that order; junction bases with no gene match: 5. CDR3 residues: CASSQFSGRAFEQYF. CDR3 nucleotide sequence: TGCGCCAGCAGTCAATTTAGCGGGAGGGCCTTCGAGCAGTACTTC.

The chain couples TRBV6-1 to TRBJ2-6, with 9 bases lining up with TRBD1. This CDR3 region has 15 residues. The trim removed 6 bases at V and 2 bases at J, leaving 2 bases unmatched. CDR1 MNHNS and CDR2 SASEGT come from the germline V gene. The CDR3 reads CASRTGGAGANVLTF. DNA for the CDR3: TGTGCCAGCAGAACAGGGGGCGCTGGGGCCAACGTCCTGACTTTC.

This chain connects TRBV4-2 to TRBJ2-7; D remains unclear. Looked up from germline, CDR1 is LGHNA and CDR2 is YNFKEQ. V dropped 4 bases and J dropped 0 bases, with 13 bases sitting between them. The CDR3 covers 15 residues. The DNA of the CDR3 is TGTGCCAGCAGCCTTACAAGGTCCTCCTCCTACGAGCAGTACTTC. It specifies CASSLTRSSSYEQYF.

This sequence joins TRBV7-2 and TRBJ2-2, with D unclear. Trimming took off 2 bases at V and 7 bases at J, with 2 bases between the two ends. This CDR3 has 11 residues. From germline, CDR1 is SGHTA and CDR2 FQGNSA. The CDR3 DNA reads as TGTGCCAGCAGCTTATACGGGGAGCTGTTTTTT. Protein sequence: CASSLYGELFF.

The chain is built from TRBV5-4 and TRBJ2-1; tentatively, D is TRBD2 (6 bases). The V and J ends lost 4 bases and 0 bases respectively, with 11 bases between them. The CDR3 has 15 residues. Germline CDR1 is SGHNT and CDR2 is YYREEE (reference sequence). CDR3: CASSRDSSSYNEQFF. The CDR3 DNA reads as TGTGCCAGCAGCCGGGACTCGAGCTCCTACAATGAGCAGTTCTTC.

The chain employs TRBV2 and TRBJ2-5; 9 bases map to TRBD1. Germline-derived CDR1 and CDR2 are SNHLY and FYNNEI. This CDR3 has 13 amino acids. V lost 11 bases to trimming and J lost 5 bases; unmatched junction nucleotides: 9. The CDR3 region has the DNA TGTGCCGGGGGACAGGGTGTTTTGGAGACCCAGTACTTC. The encoded protein is CAGGQGVLETQYF.

The rearrangement links TRBV11-3 to TRBJ2-5; D is ambiguous. The CDR3 runs to 14 residues. Per germline, CDR1 SGHNT and CDR2 YENEEA. Trimming pared 4 bases from V and 1 base from J, leaving 10 bases between. DNA for the CDR3: TGTGCCAGCAGCTCTCCCCCGGCCCAAGAGACCCAGTACTTC. Amino acid sequence: CASSSPPAQETQYF.

V gene TRBV25-1 combines with J gene TRBJ2-7, with D possibly being TRBD1 (6 bases). Per the germline V gene, CDR1 is MGHDK and CDR2 is SYGVNS. This CDR3 has 13 residues. The V end was cut by 5 bases, the J end by 5 bases, with 13 bases between. This chain's CDR3 is CASSSAGAHEQYF. The CDR3 coding sequence is TGTGCCAGCAGTTCGGCAGGGGCCCACGAGCAGTACTTC.

This clone was counted between two and nine times. The chain combines TRBV5-1 with TRBJ1-2; 10 nucleotides agree with TRBD1. Trimming removed 0 bases from V and 6 bases from J; junction bases left unmatched: 2. This CDR3 contains 14 residues. Germline CDR1 SGHRS, CDR2 YFSETQ. The CDR3 coding sequence is TGCGCCAGCAGCTTGGATGGGACAGGGGATGGCTACACCTTC. Protein sequence: CASSLDGTGDGYTF.

The V call is TRBV11-3, the J call TRBJ2-1, with 10 bases lining up with TRBD2. The CDR3 has 14 residues. Germline V gene lookup returns CDR1 SGHNT and CDR2 YENEEA. The V gene end was trimmed by 5 bases and the J gene end by 3 bases; junction bases not matched to a gene: 1. CDR3 DNA sequence: TGTGCCAGCAGCACTAGCGGGGTCTACAATGAGCAGTTCTTC. Encoded protein: CASSTSGVYNEQFF.

The gene calls are TRBV29-1 and TRBJ2-7; maybe TRBD2 (5 bases). The CDR3 totals 12 residues. V dropped 4 bases and J dropped 4 bases, with 11 bases sitting between them. From germline, CDR1 is SQVTM and CDR2 ANQGSEA. The CDR3 reads CSVGGSTYEQYF. CDR3 bases: TGCAGCGTTGGAGGGAGTACTTACGAGCAGTACTTC.

The chain recombines TRBV28 with TRBJ2-7; D gene unclear. With 5 bases removed from V and 5 bases from J, the gap between germline ends came to 10 bases. Germline assignment: CDR1 MDHEN and CDR2 SYDVKM. There are 12 residues in the CDR3. The DNA of the CDR3 is TGTGCCAGCAGTGGGATCTACAACGAGCAGTACTTC. Its protein is CASSGIYNEQYF. The whole variable domain, remainder taken from reference TRBV28 and TRBJ2-7, is DVKVTQSSRYLVKRTGEKVFLECVQDMDHENMFWYRQDPGLGLRLIYFSYDVKMKEKGDIPEGYSVSREKKERFSLILESASTNQTSMYLCASSGIYNEQYFGPGTRLTVT.

The V gene is TRBV5-7, the J gene TRBJ2-3, with 9 bases that match TRBD2. TRBV5-7 is an open reading frame, and its role is uncertain. The J segment lost 7 bases and the V segment lost 5 bases, leaving 5 bases of the junction unmatched. The CDR3 length is 13 residues. CDR3 region: CASSLAGTNTQYF. The DNA of the CDR3 is TGTGCCAGCAGTCTAGCGGGGACCAATACGCAGTATTTT.

The chain joins TRBV29-1 to TRBJ2-7, with a possible D match to TRBD1 (5 bases). This CDR3 comprises 11 residues. Germline V lookup: CDR1 SQVTM, CDR2 ANQGSEA. V was cut by 6 bases and J by 3 bases, with 9 bases left in between. The CDR3: CSVLTGYEQYF. CDR3 in DNA: TGCAGCGTCCTCACAGGCTACGAGCAGTACTTC.

The J gene is TRBJ2-5, the V gene TRBV11-3; TRBD2 is a possible D gene (6 bases). Germline-derived CDR1 and CDR2 are SGHNT and YENEEA. V gave up 3 bases and J gave up 4 bases, with 12 bases separating them. The CDR3 spans 14 residues. CDR3 sequence: CASSFSGAPETQYF. The CDR3 nucleotides are TGTGCCAGCAGCTTTTCGGGAGCCCCAGAGACCCAGTACTTC.

This clone occurred a few times. V gene TRBV7-9 combines with J gene TRBJ1-2; 8 bases are shared with TRBD1. Germline V gene data show CDR1 as SEHNR and CDR2 as FQNEAQ (reference sequence). CDR3 length: 15 residues. J was trimmed by 7 bases and V by 3 bases; bases with no gene match: 10. The CDR3 sequence: CASSLSGGVSFGYTF. The CDR3 DNA follows: TGTGCCAGCAGCTTGTCAGGGGGCGTTTCGTTTGGCTACACCTTC.

The CDR3 protein is CASRGHGSYNEQFF. Here the CDR3 DNA reads TGTGCCAGCAGGGGGCATGGCTCCTACAATGAGCAGTTCTTC. The rearrangement joins TRBV27 to TRBJ2-1; a weak D match, TRBD1 (5 bases). Trimming stripped 6 bases from V and 0 bases from J, with 9 bases between. The CDR3 consists of 14 residues. CDR1 MNHEY and CDR2 SMNVEV come from the germline V gene (reference sequence).

The chain's CDR3 is CASSLLEYEQYF. CDR3 coding DNA: TGTGCCAGCAGTTTATTAGAATACGAGCAGTACTTC. The chain recombines TRBV28 with TRBJ2-7; D remains unclear. V lost 1 base to trimming and J lost 4 bases, with 5 bases between them. CDR3 length: 12 amino acids. In germline, CDR1 is MDHEN, CDR2 SYDVKM.

J is TRBJ1-5 and V is TRBV28, with TRBD1 as a possible D gene (5 bases). The V end lost 1 base, the J end lost 6 bases, and 13 bases lay between the germline ends. The CDR3 is made up of 15 amino acids. CDR1 MDHEN and CDR2 SYDVKM come from the germline V gene. In nucleotides, the CDR3 is TGTGCCAGCAGTTTATCTGGGGCCCAAGCTCAGCCCCAGCATTTT. It translates to CASSLSGAQAQPQHF. Using reference TRBV28 and TRBJ1-5 for the parts outside the CDR3, the full variable domain is DVKVTQSSRYLVKRTGEKVFLECVQDMDHENMFWYRQDPGLGLRLIYFSYDVKMKEKGDIPEGYSVSREKKERFSLILESASTNQTSMYLCASSLSGAQAQPQHFGDGTRLSIL.

V and J are TRBV27 and TRBJ1-1; 8 nucleotides agree with TRBD1. V lost 4 bases to trimming and J lost 1 base; unmatched junction nucleotides: 14. This CDR3 has 18 amino acids. CDR1 is MNHEY and CDR2 is SMNVEV in the germline V gene (reference sequence). CDR3 sequence reads: CASSSPRQGSWSNTEAFF. In DNA form, the CDR3 reads TGTGCCAGCAGTTCGCCCCGACAGGGGAGTTGGTCGAACACTGAAGCTTTCTTT.

This chain connects TRBV5-6 to TRBJ2-1; D is unresolved. CDR1 SGHDT and CDR2 YYEEEE come from the germline V gene. The germline V and J ends were trimmed by 0 bases and 5 bases, with 6 bases remaining between them. CDR3 length: 13 residues. CDR3 sequence (DNA): TGTGCCAGCAGCTTGGGCGGCGACAATGAGCAGTTCTTC. Protein: CASSLGGDNEQFF. The complete variable domain, with remaining parts taken from reference TRBV5-6 and TRBJ2-1, reads DAGVTQSPTHLIKTRGQQVTLRCSPKSGHDTVSWYQQALGQGPQFIFQYYEEEERQRGNFPDRFSGHQFPNYSSELNVNALLLGDSALYLCASSLGGDNEQFFGPGTRLTVL.

The chain links TRBV11-3 to TRBJ2-1, with 10 bases matching TRBD2. The junction had 19 bases not matched to a gene; V was cut back by 5 bases and J by 3 bases. CDR1 is SGHNT, CDR2 YENEEA, per germline. The CDR3 extends over 20 amino acids. CDR3 loop: CASSPTMVLAGARNYNEQFF. CDR3 in DNA: TGTGCCAGCAGCCCAACCATGGTCCTAGCGGGGGCCAGAAACTACAATGAGCAGTTCTTC.

V and J are TRBV5-8 and TRBJ2-3; TRBD1 is a possible D gene (5 bases). The CDR3 has 16 residues. Germline values: CDR1 SGHTS, CDR2 YDEGEE. Trimming removed 0 bases from V and 1 base from J, with 12 bases in between. This CDR3 reads CASSLVQGIGTDTQYF. The CDR3 DNA sequence: TGTGCCAGCAGCTTGGTTCAGGGTATCGGCACAGATACGCAGTATTTT.

The rearrangement uses TRBV12-5 and TRBJ1-1; the match to TRBD1 covers 7 bases. The germline V gene has CDR1 LGHNT and CDR2 FRNRAP. This CDR3 is 14 amino acids long. J gave up 3 bases and V 5 bases, and 6 bases lay outside the gene matches. This CDR3 is CASGKTGFDTEAFF. CDR3 DNA: TGTGCTAGTGGTAAGACAGGGTTCGACACTGAAGCTTTCTTT.

The chain links TRBV7-2 to TRBJ1-3, with D tentatively TRBD1 (6 bases). Trimming shortened V by 5 bases and J by 1 base, and 9 bases separated the two germline ends. The CDR3 is 14 amino acids. Germline CDR1 reads SGHTA; CDR2 reads FQGNSA. The CDR3 nucleotides read TGTGCCAGCAGCGCGAGGGGGTCTGGAAACACCATATATTTT. Translating gives CASSARGSGNTIYF.

The rearrangement links TRBV27 to TRBJ2-7; D not certain. Trimming took 5 bases from V and 2 from J, leaving 13 bases between them. Germline V lookup: CDR1 MNHEY, CDR2 SMNVEV (reference sequence). The CDR3 totals 14 residues. The CDR3 spells CASSRFGSAYEQYF. The DNA of the CDR3 is TGTGCCAGCAGTCGATTCGGATCGGCCTACGAGCAGTACTTC.

This clone was observed a few times. This sequence joins TRBV2 and TRBJ2-1; 7 bases are shared with TRBD2. The CDR3 sequence is 15 residues long. CDR1 is SNHLY, CDR2 FYNNEI, per germline. J was trimmed by 1 base and V by 4 bases; bases with no gene match: 4. The CDR3 DNA is TGTGCCAGCAGTGTGGACGGGGGGTCCTACAATGAGCAGTTCTTC. Amino acid sequence: CASSVDGGSYNEQFF.

The rearrangement joins TRBV28 to TRBJ1-5; D possibly corresponds to TRBD1 (5 bases). The germline V gene encodes CDR1 MDHEN and CDR2 SYDVKM. The CDR3 extends over 13 amino acids. Trimming removed 2 bases at V and 4 bases at J, with 6 bases between. The CDR3 loop reads CASSLRQNQPQHF. CDR3 in DNA: TGTGCCAGCAGTTTAAGACAGAATCAGCCCCAGCATTTT.

The J gene is TRBJ2-1, the V gene TRBV7-2, with a weak D call TRBD2 (5 bases). Germline lookup yields CDR1 SGHTA and CDR2 FQGNSA. The V and J ends lost 2 bases and 7 bases respectively, with 15 bases between them. This CDR3 has 15 amino acids. The CDR3 bases are TGTGCCAGCAGCTTACTGACTACAATGGGGAATGAGCAGTTCTTC. Protein sequence: CASSLLTTMGNEQFF. Drawing the rest from reference TRBV7-2 and TRBJ2-1, the complete variable domain is GAGVSQSPSNKVTEKGKDVELRCDPISGHTALYWYRQSLGQGLEFLIYFQGNSAPDKSGLPSDRFSAERTGGSVSTLTIQRTQQEDSAVYLCASSLLTTMGNEQFFGPGTRLTVL.

The chain combines TRBV28 with TRBJ2-4; D gene ambiguous. Trimming left V 3 bases short and J 8 bases short, with 8 bases between. CDR3 length equals 12 residues. Germline values: CDR1 MDHEN, CDR2 SYDVKM. The CDR3 DNA sequence: TGTGCCAGCAGTTTGACACGGGACATTCAGTACTTC. Translation gives CASSLTRDIQYF.

The chain combines TRBV28 with TRBJ2-5; TRBD1 might be the D (7 bases). Germline CDR1 MDHEN, CDR2 SYDVKM. CDR3 size: 18 residues. V was trimmed by 7 bases and J by 4 bases, leaving 28 bases between them. This chain's CDR3 is CASNSPGAGTAVGETQYF. The CDR3 coding sequence is TGTGCCAGCAACTCGCCTGGGGCGGGGACAGCCGTGGGAGAGACCCAGTACTTC. The full variable domain, in which reference TRBV28 and TRBJ2-5 provide the parts outside the CDR3, is DVKVTQSSRYLVKRTGEKVFLECVQDMDHENMFWYRQDPGLGLRLIYFSYDVKMKEKGDIPEGYSVSREKKERFSLILESASTNQTSMYLCASNSPGAGTAVGETQYFGPGTRLLVL.

The chain joins TRBV19 to TRBJ1-2; D might be TRBD1 (5 bases). The CDR3 runs 11 residues. Deletions cut 4 bases from V and 7 bases from J, with 7 bases between. Germline values: CDR1 LNHDA, CDR2 SQIVND (reference sequence). CDR3 residues: CASSSGGGYTF. The CDR3 nucleotides are TGTGCCAGTAGTAGCGGGGGTGGCTACACCTTC.